The 15 T cell receptor beta chains in this list originate from one sample, sequenced in a study of PD-1 blockade in classical Hodgkin lymphoma. The method was immunoSEQ multiplex PCR; TCRdb's version includes in-frame clones alone and lacks a portion of them. This sample has about 20,000 clones, with about four fifths found just once. Time point of the sample: cycle 4 day 1 (C4D1), after more than 5 weeks of nivolumab. All trial patients relapsed after autologous stem cell transplantation. Through magnetic negative selection, CD8+ T cells were separated from PBMCs that had been thawed. Source: CD8+ T cells from blood, taken before the fourth cycle of nivolumab. Every receptor here comes from a human donor with classical Hodgkin lymphoma.

This clone was seen a few times. The chain uses TRBV6-5 and TRBJ2-1; TRBD2 aligns across 14 bases. From germline, CDR1 is MNHEY and CDR2 SVGAGI. The CDR3 length is 15 residues. V lost 2 bases, J lost 10 bases, and 4 bases stayed unmatched. In nucleotides, the CDR3 is TGTGCCAGCAGTTACCCGACTAGCGGGGGGGAAGAGCAGTTCTTC. This encodes CASSYPTSGGEEQFF.

V is TRBV2 and J is TRBJ2-1, with D maybe TRBD1 (6 bases). V gave up 3 bases and J gave up 4 bases, with 13 bases separating them. The CDR3 totals 15 residues. CDR1 and CDR2 (germline): SNHLY, FYNNEI. The DNA for the CDR3 is TGTGCCAGCAGTGATGGGCAGGGGAAATACAATGAGCAGTTCTTC. This gives the protein CASSDGQGKYNEQFF.

The rearrangement uses TRBV5-6 and TRBJ2-7; D may be TRBD1 (6 bases). The CDR3 runs 14 residues. Germline V lookup: CDR1 SGHDT, CDR2 YYEEEE. V was pared by 4 bases and J by 0 bases, with 11 bases between. The CDR3 region has the DNA TGTGCCAGCAGCCCCACAGGGAGCTCCTACGAGCAGTACTTC. It encodes CASSPTGSSYEQYF.

The chain links TRBV9 to TRBJ2-1, with 11 bases that match TRBD2. The germline V gene has CDR1 SGDLS and CDR2 YYNGEE. The CDR3 consists of 18 residues. Trimming cost V 3 bases and J 0 bases; bases outside gene matches: 8. The chain's CDR3 is CASSATPSGGPSYNEQFF. As DNA, the CDR3 is TGTGCCAGCAGCGCGACCCCTAGCGGGGGGCCCTCCTACAATGAGCAGTTCTTC.

The J gene is TRBJ1-5, the V gene TRBV2, with 8 bases lining up with TRBD1. The germline gives CDR1 SNHLY, CDR2 FYNNEI. The CDR3 has 13 amino acids. Trimming took 8 bases from V and 5 from J; bases not matched to a gene: 5. The CDR3, as DNA: TGTGCCAGCGATCCGACAGGGGATCAGCCCCAGCATTTT. Protein: CASDPTGDQPQHF.

This chain links TRBV27 with TRBJ2-1; 8 positions agree with TRBD2. CDR3 length: 15 residues. V lost 7 bases and J lost 9; bases outside the gene matches: 14. Germline CDR1 MNHEY, CDR2 SMNVEV (reference sequence). The CDR3 region is CASTTPGSGESEQFF. For the CDR3, the DNA is TGTGCCAGCACCACCCCCGGTAGCGGGGAGAGTGAGCAGTTCTTC.

The rearrangement links TRBV6-6 to TRBJ1-1; D is possibly TRBD1 (6 bases). V dropped 5 bases and J dropped 1 base, with 8 bases sitting between them. Germline V lookup: CDR1 MNHNY, CDR2 SVGAGI (reference sequence). CDR3 length: 13 residues. CDR3 bases: TGTGCCAGCAGTCAGACAGGGAACACTGAAGCTTTCTTT. Translating it yields CASSQTGNTEAFF.

The V gene is TRBV23-1, the J gene TRBJ1-4; D gene uncertain. TRBV23-1 is filed as an ORF, its function uncertain. The CDR3 contains 15 residues. V lost 10 bases to trimming and J lost 5 bases, with 20 bases between them. CDR3 loop: CAIYPPGRNNEKLFF. The DNA of the CDR3 is TGCGCCATCTATCCCCCGGGGAGAAACAATGAAAAACTGTTTTTT.

This clone has a handful of counts. The chain couples TRBV5-8 to TRBJ2-7, with no clear D. The germline gives CDR1 SGHTS, CDR2 YDEGEE. V was cut by 0 bases and J by 7 bases, with 5 bases left in between. The CDR3 consists of 11 residues. The CDR3: CASSLVGEQYF. Here the CDR3 DNA reads TGTGCCAGCAGCTTGGTGGGGGAGCAGTACTTC.

The rearrangement joins TRBV7-9 to TRBJ2-7; D is possibly TRBD1 (6 bases). The CDR3 is 13 amino acids. Trimming cost V 6 bases and J 3 bases, with 12 bases left between them. In germline, CDR1 is SEHNR, CDR2 FQNEAQ (reference sequence). The CDR3: CASRPGHLYEQYF. CDR3 nucleotide sequence: TGTGCCAGCAGACCGGGACATCTCTACGAGCAGTACTTC.

This clone was detected only once. The chain combines TRBV6-5 with TRBJ1-1, with 7 positions matching TRBD1. CDR1 MNHEY and CDR2 SVGAGI come from the germline V gene. V lost 7 bases, J lost 5 bases, and 7 bases stayed unmatched. The CDR3 is 13 amino acids. CDR3: CASITGVRTEAFF. DNA for the CDR3: TGTGCCAGCATAACAGGGGTTCGGACTGAAGCTTTCTTT.

The rearrangement uses TRBV5-1 and TRBJ1-4; D is possibly TRBD1 (5 bases). The CDR3 is 14 residues long. Germline CDR1 is SGHRS and CDR2 is YFSETQ. Trimming left V 6 bases short and J 8 bases short, with 17 bases between. This CDR3 reads CASTLVAGEEKLFF. CDR3 in DNA: TGCGCCAGCACCCTTGTCGCGGGGGAAGAAAAACTGTTTTTT.

The sample holds a few counts of this clone. The rearrangement links TRBV4-1 to TRBJ1-6; maybe TRBD1 (5 bases). V was pared by 3 bases and J by 10 bases, with 10 bases between. Germline CDR1 is MGHRA and CDR2 is YSYEKL. The CDR3 is 13 residues long. CDR3 sequence (DNA): TGCGCCAGCAGCCAGTTACCAGGGTCACCCCTCCACTTT. As protein: CASSQLPGSPLHF.

J is TRBJ1-1 and V is TRBV6-5; D remains ambiguous. The CDR3 has 14 amino acids. The V and J ends lost 6 bases and 4 bases respectively, with 15 bases between them. CDR1 and CDR2 from the germline V gene are MNHEY and SVGAGI. CDR3 protein: CASRASGEVTEAFF. CDR3 nucleotides: TGTGCCAGCAGGGCCTCGGGTGAGGTCACTGAAGCTTTCTTT.

This chain connects TRBV4-3 to TRBJ1-6; D is unresolved. Germline CDR1 reads LGHNA; CDR2 reads YSLEER. Trimming removed 0 bases from V and 7 bases from J, with 7 bases in between. CDR3 length equals 14 residues. CDR3 DNA: TGCGCCAGCAGCCAAGATGAGGGAAATTCACCCCTCCACTTT. Translating gives CASSQDEGNSPLHF.